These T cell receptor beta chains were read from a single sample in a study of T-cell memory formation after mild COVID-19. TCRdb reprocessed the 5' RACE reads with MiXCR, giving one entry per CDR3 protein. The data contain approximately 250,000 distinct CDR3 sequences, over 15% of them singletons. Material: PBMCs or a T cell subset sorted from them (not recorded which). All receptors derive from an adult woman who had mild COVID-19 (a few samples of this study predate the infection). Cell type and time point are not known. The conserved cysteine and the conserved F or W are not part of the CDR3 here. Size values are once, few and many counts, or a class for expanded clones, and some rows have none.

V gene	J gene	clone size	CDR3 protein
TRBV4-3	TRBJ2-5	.	ASSLSGRDQETQY
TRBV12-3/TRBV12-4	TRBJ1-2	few	ASSENTGLYGYT
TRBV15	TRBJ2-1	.	ATSTSGTYNEQF
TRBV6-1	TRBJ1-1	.	ASSWGGTGTEAF
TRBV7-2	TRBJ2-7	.	ASSLGPSGERQY
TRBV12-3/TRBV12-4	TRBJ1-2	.	ASSPQRGGGYT
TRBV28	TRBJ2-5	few	ASSFRGEGVTQY
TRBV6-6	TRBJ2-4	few	ASSIDTGSKNIQY
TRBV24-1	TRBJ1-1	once	ATSRGGQGSEAF
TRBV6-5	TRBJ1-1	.	ASSYSRNSAEAF
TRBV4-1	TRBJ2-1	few	ASSQAGGSYNEQF
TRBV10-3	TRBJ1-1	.	AITPKDGNTEAF
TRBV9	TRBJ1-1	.	ASSVETGLNTEAF
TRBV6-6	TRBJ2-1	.	AHSGYSYNEQF
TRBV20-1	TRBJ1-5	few	SAGGRRSNQPQH
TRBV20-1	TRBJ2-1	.	SARPPGGGISYNEQF
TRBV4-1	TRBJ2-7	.	ASSHMWGLGYEQY
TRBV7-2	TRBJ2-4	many	ASSYYSPGADIQY
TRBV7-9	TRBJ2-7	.	ASSLNQGQEQY
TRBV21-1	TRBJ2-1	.	ASSKAGTARYNEQF
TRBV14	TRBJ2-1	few	ASSQIKGLAKTYNEQF
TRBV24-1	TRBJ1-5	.	ATSGDRGWGNSNQPQH
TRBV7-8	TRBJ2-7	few	ASSLEGGGTYEQY
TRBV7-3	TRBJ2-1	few	ASSLEESYEQF
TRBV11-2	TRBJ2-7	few	ASSLGHGKITYEQY
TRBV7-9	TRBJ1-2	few	ASSPHGGGYT
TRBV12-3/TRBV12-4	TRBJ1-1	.	ASIQGDHTEAF
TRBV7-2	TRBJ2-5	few	ASSRDLSQETQY
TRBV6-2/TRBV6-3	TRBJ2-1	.	ASSSQLRLAGVLNEQF
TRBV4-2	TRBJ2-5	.	ASSQQRELQETQY
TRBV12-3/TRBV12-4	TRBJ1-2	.	ASRLRQRTYYGYT
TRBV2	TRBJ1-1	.	AITWGGTGETEAF
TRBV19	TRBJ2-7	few	ASSIVGAGRRGEQY
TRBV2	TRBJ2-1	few	ASTLPTSGYQF
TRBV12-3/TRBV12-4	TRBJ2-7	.	ASSRPGQGVCEQY
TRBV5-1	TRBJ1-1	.	ASSPKDRLVTEAF
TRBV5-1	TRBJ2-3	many	ASSETSTDTQY
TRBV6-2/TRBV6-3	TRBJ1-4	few	ASSYSGTGIGTRGEKLF
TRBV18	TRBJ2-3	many	ASSLDHRDRVY
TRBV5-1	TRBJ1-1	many	ASSGQGAEAF